The clone carrying this T cell receptor (beta chain) is labeled as medium-sized. Its target is not known. The TRBV12-4/TRBJ1-2 clonotypes were amplified using barcode primers with ligated adaptors. TCRdb called the multiplex PCR reads again in MiXCR, with one record for every CDR3 protein. The sample shows a few thousand distinct CDR3 sequences, about 18% of them seen only once. General study findings and limits: Naive CD4+ cells shared 10% to 15% of tumor Treg sequences. In terms of TCR gene usage, tumor memory CD4+ T cells clustered together with blood and lymph node memory CD4+ cells, as well as with lymph node naive CD4+ cells.

Cells sorted as Tregs were CD4+, CD25+ and CD127-/low. Trimming removed 7 bases from V and 5 bases from J, with 14 bases in between. The CDR3 has 13 residues. The chain joins TRBV12-3 or TRBV12-4 to TRBJ1-2; tentatively, D is TRBD1 (5 bases). This clonotype was obtained from a female donor with breast cancer. Sequencing used Tregs sorted from blood. The CDR3 loop is CASTPQENYGYTF. DNA for the CDR3: TGTGCCAGCACCCCACAGGAGAATTATGGCTACACCTTC.